This T cell receptor beta chain was identified during a study of T cell responses to AZD1222 COVID-19 vaccine (dated by TCRdb to about 2021). As for the study more broadly: TCR sequencing was performed for approximately 240 trial participants, of whom around 210 were given two doses of AZD1222 and roughly 25 were given two doses of MenACWY control vaccine. Trial participants were enrolled by age into 18-55, 56-69 and 70-plus year subgroups, with roughly 160, 29 and 62 TCR-sequenced participants respectively. What the authors observed across the whole study: The 56-69-year group was small, and its depth increase did not reach significance, likely because of low power. Most participants were white British and females outnumbered males, and the authors suggested that clonal diversity may have been underestimated. After two AZD1222 doses, spike-specific TCR breadth and depth were significantly higher than at day 0 and than in MenACWY recipients. Vaccine-associated CD4 TCRs spanned the whole spike protein, with dominant responses in regions 160-218 and 743-854. Conclusions about previously exposed vaccinees are limited because only a handful of AZD1222 recipients were SARS-CoV-2 seropositive at baseline. Nearly half of unique spike-specific TCRs reportedly recognized epitopes outside regions mutated in the B.1.351 and B.1.1.7 variants. Because no day 14 peak-response samples were available, the repertoires could be characterized only after the peak T cell response.

Explained via the paper, the time point label denotes: about 28 days (+/-7) after the second vaccine dose. Because spike-specific TCR depth and breadth did not differ between the two schedules, AZD1222 recipients who got a second dose at roughly 4 weeks were pooled with those who got a second dose at roughly 12 weeks. Vaccinee samples came from UK trials COV001 and COV002, including a single-blind randomized controlled phase 2/3 trial of AZD1222 (ChAdOx1 nCoV-19) in healthy adults. Trial participant PBMC samples were collected at day 0 and day 28 after the second dose for TCRbeta chain sequencing. Regarding this clone: Its recognized antigen is unknown. Base qualities were left out, and no much larger clone turns up one base away.

The CDR3 regions of human TCRbeta chains were analyzed by immunosequencing. The study's processing was this. Repertoire TCRs were matched against a reference library of SARS-CoV-2-specific TCRs generated with the MIRA antigen-specificity platform. Breadth was defined as the fraction of unique TCRs that were SARS-CoV-2-associated, and depth was defined as the fraction of total T cells that were SARS-CoV-2-associated. Each spike-specific TCR was assigned to its reactive spike region and to a CD4 or CD8 class using the MIRA data. Log10-transformed breadth and depth values were compared by one-way ANOVA with Sidak's multiple comparisons tests. In its TCRdb copy, this immuneACCESS table keeps in-frame sequences only and misses some clones. Where compared with another copy, unresolved V genes explain less than half of these, and the others have no known cause. From that table come the V and J calls and clone size; the DNA was used to work out D and trimming. This sample lists 100,000 or so clones; around 84% were detected once. Together, the top ten hold 5.6% of the sample.

The CDR3 runs 15 amino acids, cysteine and phenylalanine included. Of the read, only the CDR3 DNA is kept; its 45 bases are in frame from base 1. In the germline V gene, CDR1 corresponds to MNHEY and CDR2 to SVGAGI. Trimming removed 6 bases from V and 0 bases from J, leaving 12 bases between the germline ends. The receptor's source is an adult who received the AZD1222 COVID-19 vaccine. The rearrangement joined TRBV6-5 to TRBJ2-1; the D region possibly corresponds to TRBD2 (6 bases align). Specimen: peripheral blood, collected 28 days after the second AZD1222 dose. In nucleotide form, the sequence is TGTGCCAGCAGGGCGACTAGTAACTCCTACAATGAGCAGTTCTTC. Its translation reads: CASRATSNSYNEQFF.